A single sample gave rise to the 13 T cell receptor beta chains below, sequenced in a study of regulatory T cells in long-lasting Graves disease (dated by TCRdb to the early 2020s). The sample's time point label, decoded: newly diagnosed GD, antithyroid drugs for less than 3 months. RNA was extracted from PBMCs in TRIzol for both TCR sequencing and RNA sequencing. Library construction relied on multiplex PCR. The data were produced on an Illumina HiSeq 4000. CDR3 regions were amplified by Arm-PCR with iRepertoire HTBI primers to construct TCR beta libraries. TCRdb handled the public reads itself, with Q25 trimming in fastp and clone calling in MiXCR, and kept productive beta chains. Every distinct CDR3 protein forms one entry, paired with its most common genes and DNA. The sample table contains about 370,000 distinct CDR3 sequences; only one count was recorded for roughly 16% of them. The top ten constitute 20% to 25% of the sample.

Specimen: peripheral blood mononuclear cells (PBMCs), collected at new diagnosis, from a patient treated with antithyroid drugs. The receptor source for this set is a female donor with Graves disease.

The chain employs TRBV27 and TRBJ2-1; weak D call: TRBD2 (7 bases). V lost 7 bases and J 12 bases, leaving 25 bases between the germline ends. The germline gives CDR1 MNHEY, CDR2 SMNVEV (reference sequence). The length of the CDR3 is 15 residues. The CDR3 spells CASKSIGTGRDGQFF. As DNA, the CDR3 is TGTGCCAGCAAGTCTATCGGAACAGGGAGGGATGGGCAGTTCTTC.

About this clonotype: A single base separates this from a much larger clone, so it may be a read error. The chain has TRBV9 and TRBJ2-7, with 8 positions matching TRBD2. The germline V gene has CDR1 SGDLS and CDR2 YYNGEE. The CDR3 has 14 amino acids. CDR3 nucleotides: TGTGCCGGCAGCGTAGCTACGGGGGGGACCGAGCAGTACTTC. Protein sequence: CAGSVATGGTEQYF.

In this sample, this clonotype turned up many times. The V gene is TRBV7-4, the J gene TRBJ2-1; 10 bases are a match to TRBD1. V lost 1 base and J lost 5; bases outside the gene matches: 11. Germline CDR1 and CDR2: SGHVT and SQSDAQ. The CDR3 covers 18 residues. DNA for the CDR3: TGTGCCAGCAGCTTAGGTAGACAGGGGGCCTTCGTGAACAATGAGCAGTTCTTC. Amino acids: CASSLGRQGAFVNNEQFF. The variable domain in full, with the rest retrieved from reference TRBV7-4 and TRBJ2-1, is GAGVSQSPRYKVAKRGRDVALRCDSISGHVTLYWYRQTLGQGSEVLTYSQSDAQRDKSGRPSGRFSAERPERSVSTLKIQRTEQGDSAVYLCASSLGRQGAFVNNEQFFGPGTRLTVL.

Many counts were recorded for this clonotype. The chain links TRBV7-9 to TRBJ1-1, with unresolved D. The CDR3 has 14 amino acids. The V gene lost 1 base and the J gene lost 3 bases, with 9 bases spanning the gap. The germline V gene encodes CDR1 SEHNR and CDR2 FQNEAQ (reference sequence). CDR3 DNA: TGTGCCAGCAGCTTAGTTCAGGCCGACACTGAAGCTTTCTTT. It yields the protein CASSLVQADTEAFF.

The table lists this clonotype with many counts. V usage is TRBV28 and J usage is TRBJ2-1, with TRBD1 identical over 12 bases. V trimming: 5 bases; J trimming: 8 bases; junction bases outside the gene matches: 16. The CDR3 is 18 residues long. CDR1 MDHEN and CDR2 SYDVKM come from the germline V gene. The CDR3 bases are TGTGCCAGCAGTCCGGATTCCGGGACAGGGGGCCTCGGGGATGAGCAGTTCTTC. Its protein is CASSPDSGTGGLGDEQFF.

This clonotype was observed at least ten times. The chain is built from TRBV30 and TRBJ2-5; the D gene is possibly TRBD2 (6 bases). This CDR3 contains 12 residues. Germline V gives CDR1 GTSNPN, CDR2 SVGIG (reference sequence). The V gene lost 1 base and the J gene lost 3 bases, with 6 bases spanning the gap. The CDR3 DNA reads TGTGCCTGGAGTGCGGGAGAAGAGACCCAGTACTTC. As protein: CAWSAGEETQYF.

CDR3 DNA: TGTGCCAGCAGACGACAGGGGGCCACAGATACGCAGTATTTT. This gives the protein CASRRQGATDTQYF. This rearrangement joins TRBV2 to TRBJ2-3; 10 bases fit TRBD1. Germline CDR1 SNHLY, CDR2 FYNNEI. CDR3 length: 14 amino acids. J lost 2 bases, V lost 6 bases, and 2 bases had no gene match.

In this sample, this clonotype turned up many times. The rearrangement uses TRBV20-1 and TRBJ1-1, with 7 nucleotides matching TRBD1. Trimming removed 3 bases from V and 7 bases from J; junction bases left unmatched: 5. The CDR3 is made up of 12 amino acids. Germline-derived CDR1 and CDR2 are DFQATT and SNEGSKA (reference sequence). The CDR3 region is CSASRTGYEAFF. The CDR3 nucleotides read TGCAGTGCTAGCCGGACAGGATATGAAGCTTTCTTT.

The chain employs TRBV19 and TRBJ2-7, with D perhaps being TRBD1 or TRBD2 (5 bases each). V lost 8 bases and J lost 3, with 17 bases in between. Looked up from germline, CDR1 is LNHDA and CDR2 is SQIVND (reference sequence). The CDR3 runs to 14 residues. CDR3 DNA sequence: TGTGCCAGTGGAACCAGGTGGGGGAACTACGAGCAGTACTTC. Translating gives CASGTRWGNYEQYF.

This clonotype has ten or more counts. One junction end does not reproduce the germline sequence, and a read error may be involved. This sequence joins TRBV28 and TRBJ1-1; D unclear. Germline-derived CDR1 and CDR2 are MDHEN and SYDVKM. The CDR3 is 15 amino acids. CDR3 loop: CASSSPEKTNSEAFF. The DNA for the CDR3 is TGTGCCAGCAGTTCCCCGGAGAAGACCAACAGTGAAGCTTTCTTT. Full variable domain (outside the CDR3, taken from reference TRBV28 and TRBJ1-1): DVKVTQSSRYLVKRTGEKVFLECVQDMDHENMFWYRQDPGLGLRLIYFSYDVKMKEKGDIPEGYSVSREKKERFSLILESASTNQTSMYLCASSSPEKTNSEAFFGQGTRLTVV.

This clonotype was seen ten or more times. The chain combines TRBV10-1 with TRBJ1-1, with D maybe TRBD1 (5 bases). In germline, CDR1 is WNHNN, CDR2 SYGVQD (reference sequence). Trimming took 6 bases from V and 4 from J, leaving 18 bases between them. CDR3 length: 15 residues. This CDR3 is CASRGWGLGITEAFF. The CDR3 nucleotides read TGCGCCAGCAGAGGATGGGGGTTAGGAATCACTGAAGCTTTCTTT.

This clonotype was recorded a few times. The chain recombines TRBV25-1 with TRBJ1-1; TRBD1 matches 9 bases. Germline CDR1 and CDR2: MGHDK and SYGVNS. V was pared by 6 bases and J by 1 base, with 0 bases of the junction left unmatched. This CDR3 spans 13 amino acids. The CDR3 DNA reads TGTGCCAGCAGACAGGGGGCGAACACTGAAGCTTTCTTT. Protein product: CASRQGANTEAFF.

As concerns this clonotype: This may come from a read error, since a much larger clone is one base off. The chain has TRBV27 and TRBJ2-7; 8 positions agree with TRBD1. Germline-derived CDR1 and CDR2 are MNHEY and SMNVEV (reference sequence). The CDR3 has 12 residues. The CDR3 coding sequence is TGTGCCAGCAGTATCGGACAGGGAAAAGAGTGCTTC. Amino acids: CASSIGQGKECF.